This entry describes one TCR beta chain. This clone's antigen is unknown. No much larger clonotype is one base removed from it; base qualities were not supplied. TCR beta CDR3 regions were sequenced from DNA using the immunoSEQ Assay. The original methods were these. T cell density was computed as TCR beta template counts normalized to usable DNA estimated by amplifying housekeeping genes. Richness was estimated using the preseqR package, with extrapolation to 400,000 templates for PBMC samples and to 120,000 templates for tissue samples. Clonality was calculated as one minus Pielou's evenness. To identify tissue-enriched TCRs, differential abundance testing was run on productive amino-acid clonotypes with a minimum total count of 5 and an alpha of 0.1. The Jaccard Index and the Morisita Overlap Index were used to measure how much the repertoires overlapped between compartments. GLIPH grouped TCR beta CDR3s together with public tetramer-defined viral CDR3s, and a viral motif had to include at least three viral sequences and also show V-gene enrichment. Imported from immuneACCESS, the table was reduced by TCRdb to in-frame sequences with V and J called. These copies leave out some clones; in studies compared against another copy, an unresolved V gene accounts for under half, and the cause of the remainder is not known. D and trimming come from the DNA, and the V and J calls and clone size come from that table. The sample has about 59,000 clones on record, under 90% of them singletons. The ten largest account for roughly 1.9% of the sample.

At diagnosis, peripheral blood, uninvolved tumor-adjacent lung and tumor were collected and were preserved as a mix of fresh-frozen and FFPE material. For TCR repertoire profiling, blood samples were analyzed as peripheral blood mononuclear cells. The data were obtained in a study of T cells in localized non-small cell lung cancer (dated by TCRdb to the early 2020s). For the wider study: T cell repertoires of hundreds of early-stage NSCLC patients were analyzed, with tumors being compared against uninvolved tumor-adjacent lungs. All 250 or so NSCLC patients in the cohort were treatment-naive and had localized lung tumors that were resected. NSCLC patients had a mean age of around 70 years, and fewer than 150 were male and 107 female. Summary of the overall study and its limitations: Since the design was exploratory, TCR variables were selected using unadjusted p-values with no false-discovery rate correction. A median of approximately 53 of the top 100 tumor clones turned up in the paired uninvolved adjacent lung, and around 27 of those clones also ranked among the top 100 of that same adjacent lung. Because multi-region tumor sequencing was not performed, intratumor heterogeneity could not be ruled out. Higher T cell density in blood was associated with longer overall survival, whereas higher clonality in adjacent lung was associated with shorter survival. Uninvolved tumor-adjacent lung showed the highest T cell clonality, higher than tumor, which suggests more focused antigenic responses in the uninvolved tumor-adjacent lung.

CDR1 SGHRS and CDR2 YFSETQ are derived from the germline V gene. Spanning cysteine to phenylalanine, the CDR3 consists of 15 amino acids. Only the CDR3 DNA stays, 45 bases, in frame from base 1. V is cut by 4 bases and J by 1 base, and the space between the germline ends is 14 bases. The TCR was taken from a woman aged 40-70 years with stage I lung adenocarcinoma. The V gene is TRBV5-1 and the J gene is TRBJ1-1; the D region possibly corresponds to TRBD1 (5 bases align). The source was peripheral blood, collected before any cancer treatment. The CDR3 region has the sequence CASSGEGRRNTEAFF. The nucleotide sequence reads as follows: TGCGCCAGCAGCGGAGAGGGACGGAGGAACACTGAAGCTTTCTTT.